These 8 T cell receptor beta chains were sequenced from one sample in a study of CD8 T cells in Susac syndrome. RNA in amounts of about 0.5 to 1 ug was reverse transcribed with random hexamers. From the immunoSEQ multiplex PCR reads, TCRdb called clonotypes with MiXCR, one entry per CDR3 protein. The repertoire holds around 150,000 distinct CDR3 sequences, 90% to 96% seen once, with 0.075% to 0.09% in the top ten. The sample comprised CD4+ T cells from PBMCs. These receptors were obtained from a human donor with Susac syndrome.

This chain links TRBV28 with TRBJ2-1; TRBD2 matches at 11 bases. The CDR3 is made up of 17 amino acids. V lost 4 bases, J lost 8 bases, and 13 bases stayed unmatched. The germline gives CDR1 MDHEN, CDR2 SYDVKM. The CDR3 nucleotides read TGTGCCAGCAGTTCCCCCCCGACTAGCGGGATGGGAGATGAGCAGTTCTTC. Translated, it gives CASSSPPTSGMGDEQFF.

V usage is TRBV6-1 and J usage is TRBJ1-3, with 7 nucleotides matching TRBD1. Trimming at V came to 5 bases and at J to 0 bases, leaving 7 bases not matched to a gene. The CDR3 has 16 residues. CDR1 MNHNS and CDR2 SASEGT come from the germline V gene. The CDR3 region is CASSQPGQSSGNTIYF. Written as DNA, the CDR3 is TGTGCCAGCAGTCAGCCGGGACAGAGCTCTGGAAACACCATATATTTT.

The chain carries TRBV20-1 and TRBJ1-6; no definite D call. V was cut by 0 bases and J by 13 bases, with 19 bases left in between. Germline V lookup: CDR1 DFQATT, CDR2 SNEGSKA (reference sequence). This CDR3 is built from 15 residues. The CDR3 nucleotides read TGCAGTGCTAGAGATAATCAAGGGATTCTTCGGCCCCTCCACTTT. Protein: CSARDNQGILRPLHF.

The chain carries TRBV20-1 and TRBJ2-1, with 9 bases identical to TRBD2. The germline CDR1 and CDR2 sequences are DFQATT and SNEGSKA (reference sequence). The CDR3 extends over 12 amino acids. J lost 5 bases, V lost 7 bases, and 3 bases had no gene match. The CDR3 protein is CSEASGDNEQFF. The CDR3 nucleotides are TGCAGTGAGGCTAGCGGGGACAATGAGCAGTTCTTC.

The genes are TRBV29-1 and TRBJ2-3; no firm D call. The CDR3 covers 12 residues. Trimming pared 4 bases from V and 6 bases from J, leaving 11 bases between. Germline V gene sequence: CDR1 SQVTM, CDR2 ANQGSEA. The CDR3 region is CSVGRDTDTQYF. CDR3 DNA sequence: TGCAGCGTTGGTCGAGACACTGATACGCAGTATTTT.

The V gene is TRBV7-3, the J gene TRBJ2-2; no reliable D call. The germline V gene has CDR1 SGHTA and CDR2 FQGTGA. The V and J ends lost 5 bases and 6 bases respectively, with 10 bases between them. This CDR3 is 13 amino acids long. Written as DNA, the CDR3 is TGTGCCAGCAGCCCCCAATTAGCCGGGGAGCTGTTTTTT. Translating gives CASSPQLAGELFF.

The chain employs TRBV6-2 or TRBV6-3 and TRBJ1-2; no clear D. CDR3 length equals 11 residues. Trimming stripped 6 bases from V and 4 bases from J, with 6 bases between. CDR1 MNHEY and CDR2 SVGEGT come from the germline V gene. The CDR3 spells CASRTSYGYTF. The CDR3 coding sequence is TGTGCCAGCAGGACCAGCTATGGCTACACCTTC.

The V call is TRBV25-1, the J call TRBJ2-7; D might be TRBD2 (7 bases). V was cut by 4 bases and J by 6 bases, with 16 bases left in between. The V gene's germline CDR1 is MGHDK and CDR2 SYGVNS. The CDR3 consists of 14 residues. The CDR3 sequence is CASSAGGGGAEQYF. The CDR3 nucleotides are TGTGCCAGCAGTGCCGGGGGTGGGGGGGCCGAGCAGTACTTC.